This T cell receptor (beta chain) comes out of a study of blood T cells in healthy people across ages. Together with a sample-barcoded 5' primer, a J-beta primer mix was included in a second PCR lasting 7 to 11 cycles. With 12 random nucleotides, a template-switch adaptor tagged each individual cDNA molecule. TCRdb passed the 5' RACE reads through MiXCR, listing each CDR3 protein once. The repertoire holds around 1,500,000 distinct CDR3 sequences, with 42% as singletons. The CDR3 totals 15 residues. Trimming cost V 0 bases and J 2 bases, with 10 bases left between them. Germline CDR1 and CDR2: MNHEY and SMNVEV (reference sequence).

Specimen: blood. The gene calls are TRBV27 and TRBJ1-2; no clear D gene. The TCR originated in a woman between 18 and 30 years old in good health. CDR3: CASSLSAVGNYGYTF. The CDR3 nucleotides are TGTGCCAGCAGTTTATCAGCGGTCGGAAACTATGGCTACACCTTC.